A few counts support the clone carrying this T cell receptor (beta chain). The antigen remains unidentified. The study reverse transcribed the entire isolated RNA, so it sequenced expressed TCRB transcripts. Using immunoSEQ multiplex PCR, the repertoire was profiled, and TCRdb retains in-frame clones only, with some absent. This sample carries 200,000 to 300,000 clones, 9.5% to 13% of them seen once, and the ten largest clones take over 0.015%. The sample originates from a study of beta chain features in type 1 diabetes. Notes on the study in general: Moderate yet significant TCRB CDR3 shortening was seen in Type 1 diabetes patients in all four CD4+ subsets.

Trimming cost V 4 bases and J 10 bases; bases outside gene matches: 7. CDR1 LGHNA and CDR2 YNFKEQ come from the germline V gene. The CDR3 spans 13 residues. This receptor was identified in a man aged 25-40 years with type 1 diabetes. Sequencing was performed on naive CD4+ T cells from blood. This chain links TRBV4-2 with TRBJ2-5; 9 bases match TRBD2. CDR3 in amino acids: CASSPSGTSIQYF. The CDR3 nucleotides are TGTGCCAGCAGCCCCTCCGGGACTAGCATCCAGTACTTC.